A selection of T cell receptor beta chains follows, all from one sample in a study of cytotoxic CD8 clonotypes in ibrutinib-treated CLL. Produced via immunoSEQ multiplex PCR; TCRdb's table is partial and in-frame only. The table has fewer than 90,000 clones, around 84% seen once. Sequencing used PBMCs, obtained before ibrutinib treatment. The source of these receptors is a human donor with chronic lymphocytic leukemia. CDR3s include the opening cysteine and the closing phenylalanine or tryptophan. A D gene is named only where the DNA matches it firmly. Clone size is not always given. Where it is, it says once, few, many or a class for expanded clones.

>NA|TRBJ2-7|TRBV19|NA
CASSSRAHEQYF
TGTGCCAGTAGTAGCCGAGCCCACGAGCAGTACTTC
>NA|TRBJ1-4|TRBV30|TRBD1
CAWSRGHQTTNEKLFF
TGTGCCTGGAGTAGGGGGCACCAGACAACTAATGAAAAACTGTTTTTT
>once|TRBJ2-2|TRBV7-2|TRBD2
CASSLRRTSGRAHGELFF
TGTGCCAGCAGCTTACGACGGACTAGCGGGAGGGCCCACGGGGAGCTGTTTTTT
>once|TRBJ1-2|TRBV5-8|NA
CASGQLNNYGYTF
TGTGCCAGCGGACAGCTCAATAACTATGGCTACACCTTC
>NA|TRBJ1-1|TRBV19|TRBD1
CASSTNQNRGPEAFF
TGTGCCAGTAGTACAAATCAAAACAGGGGTCCTGAAGCTTTCTTT
>NA|TRBJ2-7|TRBV7-3|TRBD1
CASSFRPGGKNEQYF
TGTGCCAGCAGCTTTAGGCCAGGGGGAAAGAACGAGCAGTACTTC
>NA|TRBJ1-3|TRBV7-2|NA
CASRQMGGSGNTIYF
TGTGCCAGCAGGCAAATGGGAGGTTCTGGAAACACCATATATTTT
>NA|TRBJ2-4|TRBV15|NA
CATSSKTVSDIQYF
TGTGCCACCAGCAGCAAGACAGTATCAGACATTCAGTACTTC
>few|TRBJ2-3|TRBV7-9|TRBD1
CASSNQRQGAWTDTQYF
TGTGCCAGCAGCAACCAGCGACAGGGGGCTTGGACAGATACGCAGTATTTT
>many|TRBJ1-5|TRBV4-2|NA
CASSQDWRGSQPQHF
TGTGCCAGCAGCCAAGATTGGAGGGGATCTCAGCCCCAGCATTTT
>NA|TRBJ2-1|TRBV4-2|TRBD2
CASSQEASGAHNEQFF
TGTGCCAGCAGCCAAGAGGCTAGCGGGGCACACAATGAGCAGTTCTTC
>NA|TRBJ1-1|TRBV5-1|TRBD1
CASSLGDRANTEAFF
TGCGCCAGCAGCTTGGGGGACAGGGCGAACACTGAAGCTTTCTTT
>NA|TRBJ2-5|TRBV5-1|TRBD2
CASSFQRGQETQYF
TGCGCCAGCAGCTTCCAGCGGGGGCAAGAGACCCAGTACTTC
>once|TRBJ2-2|TRBV28|NA
CASSLRGDEFLPGELFF
TGTGCCAGCAGTTTAAGGGGGGACGAATTCCTGCCCGGGGAGCTGTTTTTT
>few|TRBJ2-1|TRBV28|NA
CASSFPGTRRNNEQFF
TGTGCCAGCAGTTTTCCAGGGACCCGAAGGAACAATGAGCAGTTCTTC
>NA|TRBJ2-3|TRBV27|TRBD2
CASSFSGGGGTDTQYF
TGTGCCAGCAGTTTCTCGGGCGGGGGGGGCACAGATACGCAGTATTTT
>NA|TRBJ1-1|TRBV7-9|TRBD1
CASSLGGQGPEAMNTEAFF
TGTGCCAGCAGCTTGGGGGGACAGGGCCCAGAAGCTATGAACACTGAAGCTTTCTTT
>many|TRBJ1-5|TRBV11-3|TRBD1
CASSPGYRGQGNQPQHF
TGTGCCAGCAGCCCCGGTTACAGGGGGCAGGGCAATCAGCCCCAGCATTTT
>NA|TRBJ1-2|TRBV4-3|TRBD1
CASSQVPLQGAGGYTF
TGCGCCAGCAGCCAAGTTCCCTTACAGGGGGCGGGGGGCTACACCTTC
>NA|TRBJ1-1|TRBV2|TRBD1
CASSVDRGISEAFF
TGTGCCAGCAGTGTTGACAGGGGGATCTCTGAAGCTTTCTTT
>NA|TRBJ2-3|TRBV7-8|TRBD2
CASSSNLAGVTDTQYF
TGTGCCAGCAGCTCAAATTTAGCGGGGGTAACAGATACGCAGTATTTT
>NA|TRBJ1-2|TRBV7-8|NA
CASSSREGPGYGYTF
TGTGCCAGCAGCTCCCGGGAGGGACCAGGCTATGGCTACACCTTC
>NA|TRBJ1-4|TRBV7-9|NA
CASSLVVSVATNEKLFF
TGTGCCAGCAGCTTAGTAGTCAGTGTGGCAACTAATGAAAAACTGTTTTTT
>NA|TRBJ1-1|TRBV27|NA
CASSIWGRGTEAFF
TGTGCCAGCAGTATTTGGGGGCGCGGAACTGAAGCTTTCTTT
>NA|TRBJ2-5|TRBV6-1|TRBD2
CASSEVRSGGETQYF
TGTGCCAGCAGTGAGGTGCGATCGGGGGGGGAGACCCAGTACTTC
>NA|TRBJ1-3|TRBV6-5|NA
CASSPWDSGNTIYF
TGTGCCAGCAGTCCCTGGGACTCTGGAAACACCATATATTTT
>NA|TRBJ1-1|TRBV5-6|TRBD1
CASSYRTGGVGTEAFF
TGTGCCAGCAGCTATAGGACAGGGGGCGTCGGCACTGAAGCTTTCTTT
>NA|TRBJ2-1|TRBV28|NA
CASTPPRDVYNEQFF
TGTGCCAGCACACCACCGAGGGACGTATACAATGAGCAGTTCTTC
>NA|TRBJ2-2|TRBV15|TRBD2
CATSSQLAGTGELFF
TGTGCCACCAGCTCCCAGCTAGCGGGCACCGGGGAGCTGTTTTTT
>NA|TRBJ2-1|TRBV2|NA
CAGKTARDDDNEQFF
TGTGCCGGGAAGACGGCGCGGGACGACGACAATGAGCAGTTCTTC
>NA|TRBJ1-1|TRBV19|NA
CASSSTGNTEAFF
TGTGCCAGTAGTTCCACAGGGAACACTGAAGCTTTCTTT
>NA|TRBJ2-3|TRBV6-5|NA
CASSYGDSTDTQYF
TGTGCCAGCAGTTATGGGGATTCCACAGATACGCAGTATTTT
>once|TRBJ2-4|TRBV4-3|TRBD1
CASSQNYKTGGVRNIQYF
TGCGCCAGCAGCCAAAACTACAAAACAGGGGGCGTTCGGAACATTCAGTACTTC
>medium-sized|TRBJ2-7|TRBV6-5|NA
CASRSGTGIEQYF
TGTGCCAGCCGTTCCGGGACGGGGATCGAGCAGTACTTC
>NA|TRBJ2-7|TRBV4-1|NA
CASSQVAGPPPYEQYF
TGCGCCAGCAGCCAAGTGGCAGGGCCACCTCCCTACGAGCAGTACTTC
>NA|TRBJ2-7|TRBV5-1|NA
CASSLVLHTQAFYEQYF
TGCGCCAGCAGCTTGGTACTTCACACACAGGCTTTCTACGAGCAGTACTTC
>NA|TRBJ2-5|TRBV19|NA
CASSITGAETQYF
TGTGCCAGTAGTATAACGGGAGCAGAGACCCAGTACTTC
>NA|TRBJ2-1|TRBV2|TRBD1
CASSGQGRGNEQFF
TGTGCCAGCAGTGGACAGGGGCGAGGCAATGAGCAGTTCTTC
>NA|TRBJ2-7|TRBV7-2|NA
CASSIPNETRNF
TGTGCCAGCAGCATACCGAACGAGACTCGCAACTTC
>NA|TRBJ2-7|TRBV28|TRBD1
CASSSGTGPYEQYF
TGTGCCAGCAGTTCCGGGACAGGCCCCTACGAGCAGTACTTC
>once|TRBJ1-5|TRBV19|NA
CARGRGVPLGSNQPQHF
TGTGCCAGAGGGAGAGGCGTGCCCCTCGGGAGCAATCAGCCCCAGCATTTT
>NA|TRBJ1-2|TRBV18|NA
CASSPGTHDGYTF
TGTGCCAGCTCACCAGGGACCCATGATGGCTACACCTTC
>NA|TRBJ2-7|TRBV9|TRBD2
CASSVGASGGYGTYEQYF
TGTGCCAGCAGCGTAGGGGCTAGCGGGGGGTACGGGACCTACGAGCAGTACTTC
>NA|TRBJ2-5|TRBV6-5|NA
CASSSRGLDQETQYF
TGTGCCAGCAGTTCCCGGGGCTTAGACCAAGAGACCCAGTACTTC
>NA|TRBJ2-1|TRBV5-8|NA
CASSFPGVYNEQFF
TGTGCCAGCAGCTTCCCAGGGGTTTACAATGAGCAGTTCTTC
>NA|TRBJ1-3|TRBV7-9|NA
CASSLGVSGNTIYF
TGTGCCAGCAGCTTAGGGGTCTCTGGAAACACCATATATTTT